One sample yielded the 28 T cell receptor beta chains listed below, sequenced in a study of T cell responses to AZD1222 COVID-19 vaccine. The method was immunoSEQ multiplex PCR; TCRdb's version includes in-frame clones alone and lacks a portion of them. The sample lists 100,000 to 150,000 clones; around 89% were seen once. The sequenced sample was peripheral blood, obtained on day 0 of MenACWY control vaccination. These receptors were collected from an adult in good health.

As DNA, the CDR3 is TGTGCCAGTAAGGTGGCATACATGGGCAATGAGCAGTTCTTC. It codes for CASKVAYMGNEQFF. The chain joins TRBV19 to TRBJ2-1, with D hard to call. Germline CDR1 and CDR2: LNHDA and SQIVND (reference sequence). Trimming removed 7 bases at V and 6 bases at J, with 16 bases between. This CDR3 region has 14 residues.

Only one count was recorded for this clone. The V gene is TRBV5-1, the J gene TRBJ1-1; no clear D. Looked up from germline, CDR1 is SGHRS and CDR2 is YFSETQ. CDR3 length: 14 residues. V was shortened by 4 bases and J by 5 bases, with 15 bases between the two germline ends. The chain's CDR3 is CASSADPAGTEAFF. The DNA of the CDR3 is TGCGCCAGCAGCGCGGACCCTGCCGGAACTGAAGCTTTCTTT.

In this sample, this clone turned up once. J is TRBJ2-7 and V is TRBV27, with 7 positions matching TRBD1. Trimming took 5 bases from V and 0 from J; bases not matched to a gene: 13. CDR3 length: 17 residues. CDR1 MNHEY and CDR2 SMNVEV come from the germline V gene (reference sequence). The CDR3 region has the DNA TGTGCCAGCAGTCCGATCTTTGAAGGGGGCGCCTCCTACGAGCAGTACTTC. Its translation: CASSPIFEGGASYEQYF.

The chain carries TRBV7-2 and TRBJ2-1; TRBD1 matches at 7 bases. The germline gives CDR1 SGHTA, CDR2 FQGNSA. There are 15 residues in the CDR3. V trimming: 5 bases; J trimming: 7 bases; junction bases outside the gene matches: 11. This chain's CDR3 is CASSETTGNVNEQFF. In nucleotides, the CDR3 is TGTGCCAGCAGCGAGACGACAGGGAATGTAAATGAGCAGTTCTTC.

The chain combines TRBV6-5 with TRBJ2-1; D is possibly TRBD1 or TRBD2 (6 bases each). The CDR3 is 15 amino acids. The V and J ends lost 6 bases and 7 bases respectively, with 19 bases between them. Germline assignment: CDR1 MNHEY and CDR2 SVGAGI. CDR3 coding DNA: TGTGCCAGCAGCGGACTAAGCGGAGGGGGGAATGAGCAGTTCTTC. Translating gives CASSGLSGGGNEQFF.

The chain employs TRBV6-5 and TRBJ1-2; D perhaps matches TRBD1 (5 bases). Germline assignment: CDR1 MNHEY and CDR2 SVGAGI. The CDR3 covers 14 residues. V was clipped by 5 bases and J by 4 bases, with 14 bases between them. Here the CDR3 reads CASSPGGGAYGYTF. Here the CDR3 DNA reads TGTGCCAGCAGTCCCGGGGGTGGAGCCTATGGCTACACCTTC.

This rearrangement joins TRBV2 to TRBJ1-5, with 7 bases aligning to TRBD1. With V trimmed by 4 bases and J by 6 bases, 9 bases remained unmatched. The CDR3 has 15 residues. The germline gives CDR1 SNHLY, CDR2 FYNNEI. CDR3 bases: TGTGCCAGCAGTGGGGACAGAGGGAAGGTTCAGCCCCAGCATTTT. It specifies CASSGDRGKVQPQHF.

V is TRBV19 and J is TRBJ1-2; unclear D gene. Germline V gene lookup returns CDR1 LNHDA and CDR2 SQIVND (reference sequence). Trimming took 7 bases from V and 0 from J, leaving 12 bases between them. This CDR3 is 14 amino acids long. CDR3 sequence: CASTPQYTNYGYTF. The CDR3 DNA sequence: TGTGCCAGTACCCCACAGTATACTAACTATGGCTACACCTTC. The variable domain in full, with the rest retrieved from reference TRBV19 and TRBJ1-2, is DGGITQSPKYLFRKEGQNVTLSCEQNLNHDAMYWYRQDPGQGLRLIYYSQIVNDFQKGDIAEGYSVSREKKESFPLTVTSAQKNPTAFYLCASTPQYTNYGYTFGSGTRLTVV.

This clone was seen a single time. V and J are TRBV24-1 and TRBJ2-1, with D tentatively TRBD2 (5 bases). The V gene lost 3 bases and the J gene lost 6 bases, with 17 bases spanning the gap. There are 16 residues in the CDR3. Germline V gene sequence: CDR1 KGHDR, CDR2 SFDVKD. Here the CDR3 reads CATSDPGKGGINEQFF. The DNA of the CDR3 is TGTGCCACCAGTGATCCCGGGAAGGGCGGAATCAATGAGCAGTTCTTC.

This clone appeared once. The junction does not match germline at one end; this may be a read error. As DNA, the CDR3 is TGTGCCAGCAACTTGGCACGGGGTTCCGAGCAGTACTTC. It encodes CASNLARGSEQYF. The genes are TRBV5-4 and TRBJ2-7, with D possibly TRBD2 on 5 matching bases. CDR3 length: 13 amino acids. Germline V gives CDR1 SGHNT, CDR2 YYREEE (reference sequence).

The rearrangement uses TRBV5-8 and TRBJ1-5, with unresolved D. With 1 base removed from V and 0 bases from J, the gap between germline ends came to 14 bases. This CDR3 has 17 residues. Looked up from germline, CDR1 is SGHTS and CDR2 is YDEGEE. DNA of the CDR3: TGTGCCAGCAGCTTGATCTCGACGGGCAGTAGCAATCAGCCCCAGCATTTT. It specifies CASSLISTGSSNQPQHF.

The chain employs TRBV4-2 and TRBJ2-7, with TRBD2 as a possible D gene (6 bases). V was trimmed by 2 bases and J by 1 base, leaving 12 bases between them. The CDR3 covers 15 residues. Germline CDR1 reads LGHNA; CDR2 reads YNFKEQ. The CDR3 sequence is CASSQTGTYSYEQYF. The CDR3 bases are TGTGCCAGCAGCCAAACCGGGACTTATTCCTACGAGCAGTACTTC.

The chain links TRBV29-1 to TRBJ2-2; tentatively, D is TRBD1 (6 bases). The germline V and J ends were trimmed by 2 bases and 0 bases, with 7 bases remaining between them. The V gene's germline CDR1 is SQVTM and CDR2 ANQGSEA. The CDR3 consists of 14 residues. CDR3 amino acids: CSVERDTNTGELFF. The DNA for the CDR3 is TGCAGCGTTGAACGGGACACGAACACCGGGGAGCTGTTTTTT.

The V call is TRBV5-5, the J call TRBJ1-2; 7 positions match TRBD1. The length of the CDR3 is 17 residues. J was trimmed by 1 base and V by 4 bases; bases with no gene match: 13. Germline lookup yields CDR1 SGHKS and CDR2 YYEKEE (reference sequence). The CDR3 spells CASSKGGSSGGNYGYTF. CDR3 coding DNA: TGTGCCAGCAGCAAAGGAGGTTCGTCAGGGGGTAACTATGGCTACACCTTC. Variable domain in full (rest from reference TRBV5-5 and TRBJ1-2): DAGVTQSPTHLIKTRGQQVTLRCSPISGHKSVSWYQQVLGQGPQFIFQYYEKEERGRGNFPDRFSARQFPNYSSELNVNALLLGDSALYLCASSKGGSSGGNYGYTFGSGTRLTVV.

The V and J genes are TRBV7-3 and TRBJ1-1; D gene unclear. V lost 4 bases and J 6 bases, leaving 12 bases between the germline ends. This CDR3 is built from 13 residues. Germline CDR1 is SGHTA and CDR2 is FQGTGA. The CDR3 is CASSSGPSAEAFF. As DNA, the CDR3 is TGTGCCAGCAGCTCGGGCCCCAGCGCTGAAGCTTTCTTT.

The rearrangement joins TRBV28 to TRBJ1-2, with TRBD1 matching over 9 bases. The CDR3 has 15 residues. After removal of 6 bases from V and 2 bases from J, the junction contained 7 bases not matched to a gene. Germline loops: CDR1 MDHEN, CDR2 SYDVKM. In DNA, the CDR3 is TGTGCCAGCAGGGGTACCGGGACAGGGAACTATGGCTACACCTTC. Its protein product is CASRGTGTGNYGYTF.

In regard to this clone: This sample also contains other DNA sequences that code for the same CDR3. CDR3 in amino acids: CASSLSTYEQYF. The CDR3 DNA reads as TGCGCCAGCAGCTTGTCCACCTACGAGCAGTACTTC. The chain joins TRBV5-1 to TRBJ2-7; D not resolved. This CDR3 comprises 12 residues. Deletions cut 1 base from V and 2 bases from J, with 4 bases between. CDR1 and CDR2 from the germline V gene are SGHRS and YFSETQ.

V gene TRBV25-1 combines with J gene TRBJ2-7; TRBD1 matches at 11 bases. J gave up 3 bases and V 5 bases, and 15 bases lay outside the gene matches. This CDR3 is built from 18 residues. CDR1 is MGHDK, CDR2 SYGVNS, per germline. The DNA of the CDR3 is TGTGCCAGCAGTCCCACGACAAATACCGGGACAGGGGGCTACGAGCAGTACTTC. Residues: CASSPTTNTGTGGYEQYF.

V gene TRBV7-2 combines with J gene TRBJ2-1; TRBD2 is a possible D gene (5 bases). V was shortened by 1 base and J by 7 bases, with 11 bases between the two germline ends. This CDR3 spans 14 amino acids. CDR1 SGHTA and CDR2 FQGNSA come from the germline V gene. In nucleotides, the CDR3 is TGTGCCAGCAGCTTAGTCCCGGGCGGGAATGAGCAGTTCTTC. Its protein product is CASSLVPGGNEQFF. Filled out from reference TRBV7-2 and TRBJ2-1, the complete variable domain reads GAGVSQSPSNKVTEKGKDVELRCDPISGHTALYWYRQSLGQGLEFLIYFQGNSAPDKSGLPSDRFSAERTGGSVSTLTIQRTQQEDSAVYLCASSLVPGGNEQFFGPGTRLTVL.

The V gene is TRBV6-5, the J gene TRBJ1-2; D uncertain. The V end lost 7 bases, the J end lost 0 bases, and 12 bases lay between the germline ends. The CDR3 runs 14 residues. CDR1 is MNHEY, CDR2 SVGAGI, per germline. The CDR3 here is CASTTDGANYGYTF. The CDR3 coding sequence is TGTGCCAGCACCACGGACGGGGCTAACTATGGCTACACCTTC.

The V call is TRBV6-5, the J call TRBJ2-3; D ambiguous. The CDR3 runs to 13 residues. V lost 8 bases and J 1 base, leaving 10 bases between the germline ends. Per germline, CDR1 MNHEY and CDR2 SVGAGI. The CDR3 nucleotides read TGTGCCAGCCGACTCCCCGGCACAGATACGCAGTATTTT. It encodes CASRLPGTDTQYF.

V usage is TRBV19 and J usage is TRBJ1-1; D gene uncertain. The V gene lost 1 base and the J gene lost 7 bases, with 10 bases spanning the gap. The CDR3 consists of 13 residues. The V gene's germline CDR1 is LNHDA and CDR2 SQIVND (reference sequence). CDR3 DNA sequence: TGTGCCAGTAGTATAGCATTTCGTAATGAAGCTTTCTTT. This translates into CASSIAFRNEAFF.

The J gene is TRBJ2-1, the V gene TRBV5-6; 8 positions agree with TRBD1. The CDR3 length is 18 residues. The J segment lost 2 bases and the V segment lost 3 bases, leaving 13 bases of the junction unmatched. CDR1 SGHDT and CDR2 YYEEEE come from the germline V gene. For the CDR3, the DNA is TGTGCCAGCAGCTCCAGGACAGGGCGGAACGCCCCCTACAATGAGCAGTTCTTC. As protein: CASSSRTGRNAPYNEQFF.

V is TRBV9 and J is TRBJ2-7; D is possibly TRBD2 (6 bases). Germline V gene sequence: CDR1 SGDLS, CDR2 YYNGEE. The CDR3 loop spans 15 amino acids. V lost 3 bases to trimming and J lost 3 bases, with 16 bases between them. In DNA form, the CDR3 reads TGTGCCAGCAGCGAGGGAGGAAAAAGTTACTACGAGCAGTACTTC. Protein product: CASSEGGKSYYEQYF.

CDR3 region: CASSLMGGREQYF. The CDR3 nucleotides are TGTGCCAGCAGCTTGATGGGCGGACGCGAGCAGTACTTC. The chain is built from TRBV5-6 and TRBJ2-7; D remains unclear. The V end was cut by 1 base, the J end by 6 bases, with 11 bases between. The CDR3 is 13 amino acids. Germline CDR1 reads SGHDT; CDR2 reads YYEEEE.

V gene TRBV5-1 combines with J gene TRBJ1-2, with 10 positions matching TRBD1. The CDR3 is 14 residues long. J gave up 8 bases and V 5 bases, and 9 bases lay outside the gene matches. CDR1 is SGHRS, CDR2 YFSETQ, per germline. CDR3 sequence reads: CASRTGTGVRGYTF. In nucleotides, the CDR3 is TGCGCCAGCAGAACCGGGACAGGGGTACGAGGCTACACCTTC.

The chain joins TRBV7-9 to TRBJ2-3, with 7 bases that match TRBD1. Germline CDR1 and CDR2: SEHNR and FQNEAQ (reference sequence). V lost 5 bases, J lost 4 bases, and 15 bases stayed unmatched. The CDR3 spans 17 residues. This chain's CDR3 is CASSTGRQGYHPDTQYF. DNA for the CDR3: TGTGCCAGCAGCACCGGTCGACAGGGCTACCATCCAGATACGCAGTATTTT. The whole variable domain, remainder taken from reference TRBV7-9 and TRBJ2-3, is DTGVSQNPRHKITKRGQNVTFRCDPISEHNRLYWYRQTLGQGPEFLTYFQNEAQLEKSRLLSDRFSAERPKGSFSTLEIQRTEQGDSAMYLCASSTGRQGYHPDTQYFGPGTRLTVL.

V is TRBV3-1 (or the pseudogene TRBV3-2) and J is TRBJ2-7; possible D gene TRBD2, 5 bases. The CDR3 extends over 13 amino acids. V lost 2 bases, J lost 3 bases, and 8 bases lay in between. Germline V gives CDR1 LGHDT, CDR2 YNNKEL (reference sequence). CDR3 loop: CASSQFGSYEQYF. CDR3 nucleotides: TGTGCCAGCAGCCAATTTGGGAGCTACGAGCAGTACTTC.